The 10 T cell receptor beta chains in this list originate from one sample, sequenced in a study of blood T cell repertoires in COVID-19. Clones were read by immunoSEQ multiplex PCR, and TCRdb kept only the in-frame ones, dropping some. The repertoire holds approximately 50,000 clones, with 79% as singletons. Sample: peripheral blood. These TCRs come from a man in his 70s with acute or convalescent COVID-19.

V is TRBV5-1 and J is TRBJ2-3, with 7 bases fitting TRBD2. This CDR3 region has 14 residues. Germline V gene lookup returns CDR1 SGHRS and CDR2 YFSETQ. V trimming: 4 bases; J trimming: 1 base; junction bases outside the gene matches: 3. CDR3: CASSTLAGTDTQYF. CDR3 sequence (DNA): TGCGCCAGCAGCACTCTAGCGGGCACAGATACGCAGTATTTT.

The chain recombines TRBV5-1 with TRBJ2-7; D perhaps matches TRBD2 (5 bases). There are 13 residues in the CDR3. V lost 0 bases and J 2 bases, leaving 6 bases between the germline ends. The germline V gene has CDR1 SGHRS and CDR2 YFSETQ. The CDR3 loop reads CASSLASPYEQYF. DNA of the CDR3: TGCGCCAGCAGCTTGGCTAGCCCCTACGAGCAGTACTTC.

V is TRBV7-2 and J is TRBJ2-7; 7 positions match TRBD2. The CDR3 extends over 15 amino acids. Losses at the gene ends were 4 bases for V and 4 bases for J; bases not matched to a gene: 10. Per the germline V gene, CDR1 is SGHTA and CDR2 is FQGNSA. The chain's CDR3 is CASSSWGGSVYEQYF. The CDR3 DNA sequence: TGTGCCAGCAGCTCATGGGGCGGGAGTGTTTACGAGCAGTACTTC.

This clone has just a few counts. The genes are TRBV27 and TRBJ2-3; D is perhaps TRBD2 (6 bases). Germline CDR1 reads MNHEY; CDR2 reads SMNVEV (reference sequence). This CDR3 region has 14 residues. V gave up 3 bases and J gave up 6 bases, with 13 bases separating them. The CDR3 reads CASSFSLGGDTQYF. CDR3 nucleotides: TGTGCCAGCAGTTTTTCTTTAGGAGGGGATACGCAGTATTTT.

This clone has only a few counts. The chain carries TRBV27 and TRBJ1-5, with TRBD1 as a possible D gene (5 bases). Between the trimmed V and J ends, which lost 4 bases and 4 bases, there was a span of 8 bases. Germline V gene lookup returns CDR1 MNHEY and CDR2 SMNVEV (reference sequence). CDR3 size: 13 residues. The CDR3 region is CASSSGRNQPQHF. The CDR3 DNA sequence: TGTGCCAGCAGTTCAGGGAGGAATCAGCCCCAGCATTTT.

The chain combines TRBV10-3 with TRBJ1-1; 9 nucleotides match TRBD1. V shed 6 bases, J shed 5 bases, and the junction held 7 bases outside the gene matches. CDR3 size: 14 residues. Per germline, CDR1 ENHRY and CDR2 SYGVKD. The DNA of the CDR3 is TGTGCCATCAGCCGGGACAGGGAGAAAACTGAAGCTTTCTTT. It codes for CAISRDREKTEAFF.

This chain joins TRBV7-2 and TRBJ2-3; D unclear. In germline, CDR1 is SGHTA, CDR2 FQGNSA. CDR3 size: 16 residues. V was cut by 2 bases and J by 2 bases, with 14 bases left in between. CDR3 DNA: TGTGCCAGCAGCTTATTTGCAGCGAGCAACACAGATACGCAGTATTTT. This gives the protein CASSLFAASNTDTQYF.

This clone was detected once. The chain uses TRBV5-1 and TRBJ1-4; 8 bases are a match to TRBD1. The germline V gene has CDR1 SGHRS and CDR2 YFSETQ. V was pared by 7 bases and J by 8 bases, with 22 bases of the junction left unmatched. CDR3 length: 18 residues. CDR3 protein: CASALGVLGQGAGEKLFF. CDR3 coding DNA: TGCGCCAGCGCTCTGGGTGTGTTAGGCCAGGGGGCTGGAGAAAAACTGTTTTTT.

This chain connects TRBV21-1 to TRBJ2-3; the listed D gene, TRBD1, was not tested against the DNA. TRBV21-1 is a pseudogene locus. The length of the CDR3 is 16 residues. The CDR3 is CASSKRQGKNTDTQYF. CDR3 bases: TGTGCCAGCAGCAAAAGGCAGGGGAAGAACACAGATACGCAGTATTTT.

The rearrangement links TRBV2 to TRBJ2-2; 7 bases map to TRBD1. Germline V gene lookup returns CDR1 SNHLY and CDR2 FYNNEI. The CDR3 contains 15 residues. The V segment lost 3 bases and the J segment 0 bases; nucleotides outside the gene matches: 1. The CDR3 region is CASSERGPNTGELFF. The CDR3 nucleotides are TGTGCCAGCAGTGAGAGGGGGCCGAACACCGGGGAGCTGTTTTTT.